This T cell receptor (beta chain) originates from a study of a mutant IDH1 vaccine in newly diagnosed glioma. Stated time point: week 11, during vaccination. Vaccinated patients received 300 ug of mutant IDH1 20-mer peptide per dose, with topical imiquimod. V shed 5 bases and J shed 1 base, with 11 bases lying between them. The CDR3 consists of 14 residues. Germline V gene data show CDR1 as LNHDA and CDR2 as SQIVND (reference sequence). Clones were read by immunoSEQ multiplex PCR, and TCRdb kept only the in-frame ones, dropping some. The profile covers around 27,000 clones, with about 80% appearing a single time and approximately 10% taken by the ten largest. Worth noting for this clone: What it binds is unknown.

The origin of this receptor is a woman aged 18-29 years with glioma. The sequencing here drew on PBMCs, taken from a glioma patient whose treatment included an IDH1 peptide vaccine. The V and J genes are TRBV19 and TRBJ1-2, with D perhaps matching TRBD1 (5 bases). The CDR3 region has the DNA TGTGCCAGTAGTTCGGGACGTAGTAACTATGGCTACACCTTC. Its translation is CASSSGRSNYGYTF.